A single sample is the source of the 14 T cell receptor beta chains below, sequenced in a study of monozygotic twins with inflammatory bowel disease. TCRdb re-called the 5' RACE reads and catalogs CDR3 proteins one per entry, DNA excluded. The table gives about 160,000 distinct CDR3 sequences; the top ten clones make up 2.4% of it. The sequenced sample was blood. These receptor sequences come from a human donor with ulcerative colitis or Crohn's disease, or a healthy co-twin of an affected twin (not recorded which).

The rearrangement uses TRBV4-3 and TRBJ2-3; absent DNA, TCRdb's TRBD2 call cannot be checked. The CDR3 runs to 15 residues. CDR1 is LGHNA, CDR2 YSLEER, per germline. CDR3 residues: CASSPSGGGIDTLYF.

J is TRBJ2-7 and V is TRBV4-1. The germline V gene encodes CDR1 MGHRA and CDR2 YSYEKL. The CDR3 is 16 amino acids. The CDR3 sequence is CASSKGVVRDSYEQYF.

This chain uses TRBV7-2 with TRBJ1-1; TCRdb returns TRBD1, unconfirmable since there is no DNA. The CDR3 is 13 amino acids. Germline V gives CDR1 SGHTA, CDR2 FQGNSA. The CDR3 loop reads CASSLGTGLEAFF.

The chain recombines TRBV7-2 with TRBJ1-3; lacking DNA, the TRBD1 call made by TCRdb goes unchecked. The V gene's germline CDR1 is SGHTA and CDR2 FQGNSA. This CDR3 comprises 15 residues. The CDR3 loop is CASSRQGDSGNTIYF. Combining the CDR3 with reference TRBV7-2 and TRBJ1-3 gives the whole variable domain GAGVSQSPSNKVTEKGKDVELRCDPISGHTALYWYRQSLGQGLEFLIYFQGNSAPDKSGLPSDRFSAERTGGSVSTLTIQRTQQEDSAVYLCASSRQGDSGNTIYFGEGSWLTVV.

J is TRBJ2-2 and V is TRBV11-3; TCRdb designates TRBD1, a call that cannot be tested without DNA. Germline V gene sequence: CDR1 SGHNT, CDR2 YENEEA. The CDR3 is made up of 14 amino acids. The CDR3 is CASSVVPGPGELFF.

The CDR3: CSARTTGGRTYEQYF. The chain recombines TRBV20-1 with TRBJ2-7; the D gene TCRdb calls, TRBD1, cannot be checked with no DNA. The CDR3 length is 15 residues. Per the germline V gene, CDR1 is DFQATT and CDR2 is SNEGSKA (reference sequence).

The CDR3 reads CASSPTEEETQYF. The chain employs TRBV18 and TRBJ2-5. CDR3 size: 13 residues. In germline, CDR1 is KGHSH, CDR2 LQKENI.

The chain has TRBV11-3 and TRBJ2-2; the D call from TCRdb, TRBD1, cannot be confirmed without DNA. The CDR3 has 15 residues. The germline V gene has CDR1 SGHNT and CDR2 YENEEA. This CDR3 is CASSAGTANTGELFF.

The CDR3: CASTPAGYEQYF. The rearrangement uses TRBV11-2 and TRBJ2-7. This CDR3 spans 12 amino acids. Germline V gene lookup returns CDR1 SGHAT and CDR2 FQNNGV.

The chain couples TRBV20-1 to TRBJ2-7; TCRdb's D call, TRBD2, is unchecked because there is no DNA. Per the germline V gene, CDR1 is DFQATT and CDR2 is SNEGSKA (reference sequence). CDR3 size: 13 residues. The CDR3 spells CSASKRGGYEQYF.

V usage is TRBV5-1 and J usage is TRBJ2-7. The CDR3 extends over 16 amino acids. CDR1 is SGHRS, CDR2 YFSETQ, per germline. The CDR3 sequence: CASSLSSLPGSYEQYF.

The chain recombines TRBV5-1 with TRBJ2-3; TCRdb reports TRBD1, a call that lacks DNA to check it against. Germline V gene sequence: CDR1 SGHRS, CDR2 YFSETQ. The CDR3 runs to 15 residues. The CDR3 loop is CASSPGPTSTDTQYF.

The chain uses TRBV28 and TRBJ2-7; no DNA is available, so the TRBD1 call from TCRdb remains unchecked. The germline CDR1 and CDR2 sequences are MDHEN and SYDVKM. This CDR3 region has 14 residues. The CDR3 here is CASSSGQGVHEQYF.

The V gene is TRBV18, the J gene TRBJ2-7. CDR3 length: 12 residues. The V gene's germline CDR1 is KGHSH and CDR2 LQKENI. The chain's CDR3 is CASSPARNEQYF.